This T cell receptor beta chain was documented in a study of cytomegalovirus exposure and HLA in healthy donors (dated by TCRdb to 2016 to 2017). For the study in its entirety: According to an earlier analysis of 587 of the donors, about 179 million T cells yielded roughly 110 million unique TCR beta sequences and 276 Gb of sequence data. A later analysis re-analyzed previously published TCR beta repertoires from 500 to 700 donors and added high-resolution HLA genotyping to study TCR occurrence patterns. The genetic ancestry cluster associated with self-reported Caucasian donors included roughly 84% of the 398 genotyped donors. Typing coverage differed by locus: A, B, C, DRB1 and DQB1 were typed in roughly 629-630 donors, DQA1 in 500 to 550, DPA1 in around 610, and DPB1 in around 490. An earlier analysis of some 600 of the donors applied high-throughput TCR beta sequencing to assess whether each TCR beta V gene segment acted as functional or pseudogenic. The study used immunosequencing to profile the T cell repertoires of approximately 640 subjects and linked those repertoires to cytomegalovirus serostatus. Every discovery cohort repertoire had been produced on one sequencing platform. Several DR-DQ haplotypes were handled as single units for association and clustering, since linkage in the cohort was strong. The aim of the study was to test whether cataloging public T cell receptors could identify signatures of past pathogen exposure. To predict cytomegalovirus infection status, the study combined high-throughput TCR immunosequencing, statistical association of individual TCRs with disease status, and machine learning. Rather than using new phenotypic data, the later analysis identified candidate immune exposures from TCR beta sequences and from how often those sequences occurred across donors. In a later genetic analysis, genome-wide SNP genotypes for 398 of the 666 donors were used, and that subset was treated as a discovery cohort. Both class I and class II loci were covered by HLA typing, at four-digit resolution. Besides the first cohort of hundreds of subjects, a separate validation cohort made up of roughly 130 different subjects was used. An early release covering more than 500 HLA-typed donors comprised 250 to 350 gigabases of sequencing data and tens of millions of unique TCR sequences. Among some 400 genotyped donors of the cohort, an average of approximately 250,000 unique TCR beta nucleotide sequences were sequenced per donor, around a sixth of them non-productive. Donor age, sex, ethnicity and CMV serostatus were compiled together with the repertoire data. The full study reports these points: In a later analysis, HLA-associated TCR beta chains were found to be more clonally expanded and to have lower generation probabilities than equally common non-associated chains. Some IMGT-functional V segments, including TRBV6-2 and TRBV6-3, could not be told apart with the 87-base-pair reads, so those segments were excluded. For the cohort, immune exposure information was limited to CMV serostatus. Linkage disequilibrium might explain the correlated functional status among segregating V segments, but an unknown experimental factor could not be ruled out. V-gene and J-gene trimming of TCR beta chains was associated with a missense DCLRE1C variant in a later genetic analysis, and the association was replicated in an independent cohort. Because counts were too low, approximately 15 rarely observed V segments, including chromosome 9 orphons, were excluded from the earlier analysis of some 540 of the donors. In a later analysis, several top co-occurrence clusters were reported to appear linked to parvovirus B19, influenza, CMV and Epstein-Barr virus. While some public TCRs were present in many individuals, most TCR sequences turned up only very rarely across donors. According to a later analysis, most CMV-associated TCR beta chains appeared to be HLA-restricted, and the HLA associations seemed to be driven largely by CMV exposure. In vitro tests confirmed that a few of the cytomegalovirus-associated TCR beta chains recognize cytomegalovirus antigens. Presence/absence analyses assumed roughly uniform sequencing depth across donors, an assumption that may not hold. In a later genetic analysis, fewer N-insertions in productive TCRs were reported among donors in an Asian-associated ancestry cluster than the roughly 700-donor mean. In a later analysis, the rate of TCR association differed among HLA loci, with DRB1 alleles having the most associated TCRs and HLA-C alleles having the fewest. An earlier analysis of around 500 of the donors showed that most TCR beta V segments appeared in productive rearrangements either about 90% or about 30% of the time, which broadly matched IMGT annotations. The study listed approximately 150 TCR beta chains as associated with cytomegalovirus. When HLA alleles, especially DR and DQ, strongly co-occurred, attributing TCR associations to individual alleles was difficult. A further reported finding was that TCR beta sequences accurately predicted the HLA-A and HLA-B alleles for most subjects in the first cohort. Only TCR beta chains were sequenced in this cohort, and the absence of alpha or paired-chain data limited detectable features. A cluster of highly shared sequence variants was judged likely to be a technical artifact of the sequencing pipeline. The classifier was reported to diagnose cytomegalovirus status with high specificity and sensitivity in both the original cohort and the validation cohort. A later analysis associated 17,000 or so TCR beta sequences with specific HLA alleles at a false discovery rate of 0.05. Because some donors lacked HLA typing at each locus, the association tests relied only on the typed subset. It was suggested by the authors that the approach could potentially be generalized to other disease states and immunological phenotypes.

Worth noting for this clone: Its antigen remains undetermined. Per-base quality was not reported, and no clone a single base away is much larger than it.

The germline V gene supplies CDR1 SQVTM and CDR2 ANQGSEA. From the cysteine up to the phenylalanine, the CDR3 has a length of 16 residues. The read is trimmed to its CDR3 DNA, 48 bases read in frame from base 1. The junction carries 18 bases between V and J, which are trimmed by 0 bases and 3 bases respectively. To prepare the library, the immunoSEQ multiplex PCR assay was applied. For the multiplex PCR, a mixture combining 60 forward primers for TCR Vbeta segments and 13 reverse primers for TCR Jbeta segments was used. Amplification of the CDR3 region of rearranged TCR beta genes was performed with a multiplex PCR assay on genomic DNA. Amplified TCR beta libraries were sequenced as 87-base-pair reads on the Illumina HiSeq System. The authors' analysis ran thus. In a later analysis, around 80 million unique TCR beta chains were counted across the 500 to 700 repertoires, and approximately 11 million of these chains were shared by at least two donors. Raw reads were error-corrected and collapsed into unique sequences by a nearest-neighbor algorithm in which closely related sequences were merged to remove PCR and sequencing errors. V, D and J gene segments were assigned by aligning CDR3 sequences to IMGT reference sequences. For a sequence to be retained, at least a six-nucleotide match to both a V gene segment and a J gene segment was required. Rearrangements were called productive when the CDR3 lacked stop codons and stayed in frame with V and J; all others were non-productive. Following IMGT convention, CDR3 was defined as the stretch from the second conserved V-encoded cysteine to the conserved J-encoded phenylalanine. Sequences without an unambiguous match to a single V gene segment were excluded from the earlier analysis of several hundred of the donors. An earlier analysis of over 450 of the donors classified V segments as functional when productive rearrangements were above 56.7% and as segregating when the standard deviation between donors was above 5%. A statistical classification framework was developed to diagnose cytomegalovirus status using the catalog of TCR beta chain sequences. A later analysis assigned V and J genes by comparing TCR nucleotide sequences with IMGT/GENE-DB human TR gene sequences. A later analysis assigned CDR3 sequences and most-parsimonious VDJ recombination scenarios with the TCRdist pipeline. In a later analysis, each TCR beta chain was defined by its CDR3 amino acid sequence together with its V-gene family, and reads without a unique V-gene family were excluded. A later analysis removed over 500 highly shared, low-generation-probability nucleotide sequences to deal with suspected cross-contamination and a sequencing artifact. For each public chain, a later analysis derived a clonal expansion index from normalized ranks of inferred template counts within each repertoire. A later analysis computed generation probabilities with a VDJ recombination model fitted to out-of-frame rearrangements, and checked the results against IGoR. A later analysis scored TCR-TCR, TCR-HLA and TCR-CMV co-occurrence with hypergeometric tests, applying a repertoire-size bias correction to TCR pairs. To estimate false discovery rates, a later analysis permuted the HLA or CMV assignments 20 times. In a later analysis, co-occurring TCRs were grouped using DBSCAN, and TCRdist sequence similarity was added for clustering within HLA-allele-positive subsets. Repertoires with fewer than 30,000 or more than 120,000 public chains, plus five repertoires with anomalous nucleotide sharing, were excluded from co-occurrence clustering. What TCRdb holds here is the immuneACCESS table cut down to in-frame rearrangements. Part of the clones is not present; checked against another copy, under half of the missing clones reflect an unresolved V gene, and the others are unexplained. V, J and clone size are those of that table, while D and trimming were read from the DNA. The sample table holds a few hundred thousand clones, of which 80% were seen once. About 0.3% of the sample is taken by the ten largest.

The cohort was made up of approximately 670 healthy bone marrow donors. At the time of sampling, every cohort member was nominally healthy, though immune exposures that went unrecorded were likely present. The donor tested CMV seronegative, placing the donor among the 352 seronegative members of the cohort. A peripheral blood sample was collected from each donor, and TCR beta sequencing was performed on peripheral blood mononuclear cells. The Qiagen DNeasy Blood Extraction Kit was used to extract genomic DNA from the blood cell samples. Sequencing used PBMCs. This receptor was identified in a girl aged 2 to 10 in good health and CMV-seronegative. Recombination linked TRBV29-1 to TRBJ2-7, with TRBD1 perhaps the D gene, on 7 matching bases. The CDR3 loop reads CSVEDRQGGFYYEQYF. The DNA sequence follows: TGCAGCGTTGAAGACCGGCAGGGGGGATTTTACTACGAGCAGTACTTC.